Listed here is a single TCR beta chain. What it binds is not known. Libraries were prepared by immunoSEQ multiplex PCR; TCRdb keeps only in-frame clonotypes and omits some of them. The sample holds roughly 160,000 clones, about 83% seen once. The ends were cut back, 10 bases at V and 4 bases at J, with 16 bases in the middle. This CDR3 comprises 13 residues. The germline V gene has CDR1 SGHTA and CDR2 FQGNSA. This entry is derived from a study of T cell responses to AZD1222 COVID-19 vaccine. General observations from the study: Vaccine-associated CD4 TCRs ranged over spike, dominating at 160-218 and 743-854. The breadth and depth of Spike-specific TCRs increased once two AZD1222 doses had been given.

The sequenced sample was peripheral blood, obtained 28 days after the second AZD1222 dose. This sequence was found in an adult who received the AZD1222 COVID-19 vaccine. The rearrangement uses TRBV7-2 and TRBJ1-2; D call uncertain. CDR3 in amino acids: CAIMGFSTYGYTF. The CDR3 nucleotides read TGTGCCATCATGGGGTTTAGTACCTATGGCTACACCTTC.